The 25 T cell receptor beta chains presented below share a single source sample, sequenced in a study of blood T cell repertoires in COVID-19. Clones were sequenced by immunoSEQ multiplex PCR, and TCRdb holds only the in-frame ones, with some missing. The table records 200,000 to 250,000 clones, roughly 88% of them present only once. Sequencing was performed on peripheral blood. The origin of the receptors is a man aged 50-59 years with COVID-19, enrolled during active disease.

The chain recombines TRBV7-9 with TRBJ1-1, with a tentative D call TRBD1 (5 bases). Per the germline V gene, CDR1 is SEHNR and CDR2 is FQNEAQ (reference sequence). CDR3 length: 13 amino acids. V shed 2 bases and J shed 5 bases, with 9 bases lying between them. In nucleotides, the CDR3 is TGTGCCAGCAGCTTAAAGGGGCAAACTGAAGCTTTCTTT. Amino acids: CASSLKGQTEAFF.

This clone was observed once. The J gene is TRBJ1-2, the V gene TRBV4-3; TRBD1 matches 10 bases. The CDR3 runs to 14 residues. The junction had 6 bases not matched to a gene; V was cut back by 5 bases and J by 6 bases. Germline V gene data show CDR1 as LGHNA and CDR2 as YSLEER. The CDR3 DNA is TGCGCCAGCAGCTCGACGACAGGGGGCGATGGCTACACCTTC. Protein product: CASSSTTGGDGYTF.

The chain uses TRBV5-1 and TRBJ1-4; D unresolved. The CDR3 is 15 residues long. Germline V gives CDR1 SGHRS, CDR2 YFSETQ. V was cut by 3 bases and J by 8 bases, with 17 bases left in between. CDR3 bases: TGCGCCAGCAGCTCTACCCGCTCCGGTGCCGAAAAACTGTTTTTT. Protein sequence: CASSSTRSGAEKLFF.

The rearrangement links TRBV5-4 to TRBJ2-3; tentatively, D is TRBD2 (5 bases). Trimming took 1 base from V and 5 from J, leaving 11 bases between them. CDR1 is SGHNT, CDR2 YYREEE, per germline (reference sequence). This CDR3 spans 14 amino acids. The DNA for the CDR3 is TGTGCCAGCAGCTTGAGAACTAGTCGAGATACGCAGTATTTT. This translates into CASSLRTSRDTQYF.

The V call is TRBV11-2, the J call TRBJ2-6, with 10 bases fitting TRBD2. Germline V gives CDR1 SGHAT, CDR2 FQNNGV. The CDR3 runs 17 residues. J was trimmed by 3 bases and V by 5 bases; bases with no gene match: 7. CDR3 DNA: TGTGCCAGCAGCAAACTAGCGGGGAGCCTTGGGGCCAACGTCCTGACTTTC. Its translation is CASSKLAGSLGANVLTF. The full variable domain, its missing parts supplied by reference TRBV11-2 and TRBJ2-6, is EAGVAQSPRYKIIEKRQSVAFWCNPISGHATLYWYQQILGQGPKLLIQFQNNGVVDDSQLPKDRFSAERLKGVDSTLKIQPAKLEDSAVYLCASSKLAGSLGANVLTFGAGSRLTVL.

The V gene is TRBV6-4, the J gene TRBJ2-2; no firm D call. The V and J ends lost 0 bases and 5 bases respectively, with 7 bases between them. Germline lookup yields CDR1 MRHNA and CDR2 SNTAGT. The CDR3 totals 14 residues. This chain's CDR3 is CASSDSPGTGELFF. In DNA, the CDR3 is TGTGCCAGCAGTGACTCTCCAGGAACCGGGGAGCTGTTTTTT.

The chain is built from TRBV7-9 and TRBJ1-1; the D is unclear. Per the germline V gene, CDR1 is SEHNR and CDR2 is FQNEAQ (reference sequence). V shed 5 bases and J shed 1 base, with 8 bases lying between them. The CDR3 length is 13 residues. This chain's CDR3 is CASSPPGNTEAFF. In DNA form, the CDR3 reads TGTGCCAGCAGCCCTCCAGGGAACACTGAAGCTTTCTTT.

The chain has TRBV19 and TRBJ2-3; TRBD1 agrees at 7 bases. With 3 bases clipped from V and 2 bases from J, the junction kept 5 bases outside the gene matches. Per the germline V gene, CDR1 is LNHDA and CDR2 is SQIVND (reference sequence). This CDR3 is built from 15 residues. CDR3 amino acids: CASSIRDSNTDTQYF. CDR3 bases: TGTGCCAGTAGTATTAGGGACAGTAACACAGATACGCAGTATTTT.

V gene TRBV27 combines with J gene TRBJ2-7; TRBD2 matches at 9 bases. There are 17 residues in the CDR3. V shed 6 bases and J 2 bases; nucleotides not matched to a gene: 14. CDR1 and CDR2 from the germline V gene are MNHEY and SMNVEV (reference sequence). The CDR3: CASREKGRLAVTYEQYF. The CDR3 DNA reads TGTGCCAGCAGGGAGAAAGGTAGACTAGCGGTAACCTACGAGCAGTACTTC.

The CDR3 here is CASSGLAGGVDTQYF. The CDR3 coding sequence is TGTGCCAGCAGTGGGCTAGCGGGAGGAGTAGATACGCAGTATTTT. V and J are TRBV27 and TRBJ2-3; TRBD2 matches at 11 bases. The CDR3 is 15 amino acids. The germline V gene has CDR1 MNHEY and CDR2 SMNVEV (reference sequence). With 5 bases clipped from V and 5 bases from J, the junction kept 6 bases outside the gene matches.

The chain has TRBV5-8 and TRBJ2-5, with D perhaps TRBD2 (5 bases). CDR1 SGHTS and CDR2 YDEGEE come from the germline V gene. This CDR3 comprises 13 residues. Trimming stripped 0 bases from V and 5 bases from J, with 8 bases between. The CDR3 reads CASSLGERETQYF. CDR3 nucleotides: TGTGCCAGCAGCTTGGGGGAGAGGGAGACCCAGTACTTC.

The chain carries TRBV10-2 and TRBJ1-1; TRBD1 agrees at 7 bases. The CDR3 has 14 residues. The trim removed 6 bases at V and 4 bases at J, leaving 8 bases unmatched. The germline V gene has CDR1 WSHSY and CDR2 SAAADI. For the CDR3, the DNA is TGCGCCAGCAGGGGGGACAGTCTGGGCACTGAAGCTTTCTTT. It codes for CASRGDSLGTEAFF.

The chain combines TRBV7-9 with TRBJ2-3; a weak D match, TRBD2 (5 bases). The V gene lost 5 bases and the J gene lost 5 bases, with 17 bases spanning the gap. CDR1 SEHNR and CDR2 FQNEAQ come from the germline V gene (reference sequence). The CDR3 runs 15 residues. The CDR3 is CASSPYTPSGDTQYF. CDR3 in DNA: TGTGCCAGCAGCCCTTACACCCCCAGCGGAGATACGCAGTATTTT. Full variable domain (missing parts from reference TRBV7-9 and TRBJ2-3): DTGVSQNPRHKITKRGQNVTFRCDPISEHNRLYWYRQTLGQGPEFLTYFQNEAQLEKSRLLSDRFSAERPKGSFSTLEIQRTEQGDSAMYLCASSPYTPSGDTQYFGPGTRLTVL.

This clone was found a few times. The chain uses TRBV20-1 and TRBJ2-3; 12 bases line up with TRBD2. The J segment lost 6 bases and the V segment lost 3 bases, leaving 13 bases of the junction unmatched. This CDR3 spans 17 amino acids. From germline, CDR1 is DFQATT and CDR2 SNEGSKA (reference sequence). The CDR3 loop is CSASASPSGGGSDTQYF. CDR3 DNA: TGCAGTGCTAGTGCCTCCCCTAGCGGGGGGGGATCGGATACGCAGTATTTT.

This chain joins TRBV14 and TRBJ1-6; D is ambiguous. The CDR3 covers 15 residues. Germline lookup yields CDR1 SGHDN and CDR2 FVKESK. V dropped 3 bases and J dropped 6 bases, with 12 bases sitting between them. CDR3 coding DNA: TGTGCCAGCAGCCAGAGGTCTACCGGTAATTCACCCCTCCACTTT. It translates to CASSQRSTGNSPLHF.

The V gene is TRBV5-8, the J gene TRBJ2-2, with 7 bases lining up with TRBD1. Germline V gene data show CDR1 as SGHTS and CDR2 as YDEGEE. Germline trimming cut 2 bases from V and 4 bases from J; bases unmatched to any gene: 11. This CDR3 has 17 amino acids. The CDR3, as DNA: TGTGCCAGCAGCTTTGCCCTGGGACAGAGGGGCACCGGGGAGCTGTTTTTT. Amino acid sequence: CASSFALGQRGTGELFF.

The chain joins TRBV28 to TRBJ1-3; D is perhaps TRBD1 (6 bases). Trimming removed 5 bases from V and 1 base from J, with 15 bases in between. CDR1 is MDHEN and CDR2 is SYDVKM in the germline V gene. This CDR3 is 16 amino acids long. The CDR3 loop reads CASSLRIQGSGNTIYF. In DNA, the CDR3 is TGTGCCAGCAGTCTACGCATACAGGGATCTGGAAACACCATATATTTT.

This sequence joins TRBV7-2 and TRBJ2-2, with 7 positions matching TRBD2. V lost 1 base and J lost 0; bases outside the gene matches: 5. The CDR3 sequence is 17 residues long. Germline-derived CDR1 and CDR2 are SGHTA and FQGNSA. CDR3 sequence (DNA): TGTGCCAGCAGCTTAGTGTCGGGGGGATCGAACACCGGGGAGCTGTTTTTT. Its protein is CASSLVSGGSNTGELFF.

The chain joins TRBV6-6 to TRBJ2-2, with 7 bases aligning to TRBD1. Germline-derived CDR1 and CDR2 are MNHNY and SVGAGI (reference sequence). The CDR3 covers 16 residues. After removal of 6 bases from V and 1 base from J, the junction contained 8 bases not matched to a gene. CDR3 loop: CASSLTWDRNTGELFF. The CDR3 nucleotides read TGTGCCAGCAGCCTCACCTGGGACAGGAACACCGGGGAGCTGTTTTTT.

This chain uses TRBV28 with TRBJ1-4; D is unresolved. The CDR3 runs to 12 residues. The germline CDR1 and CDR2 sequences are MDHEN and SYDVKM. Deletions cut 6 bases from V and 4 bases from J, with 6 bases between. CDR3 amino acids: CASRQNNEKLFF. The CDR3 DNA sequence: TGTGCCAGCAGACAGAATAATGAAAAACTGTTTTTT.

The chain links TRBV30 to TRBJ2-7; 7 bases fit TRBD1. There are 15 residues in the CDR3. Germline CDR1 reads GTSNPN; CDR2 reads SVGIG (reference sequence). The junction had 10 bases not matched to a gene; V was cut back by 3 bases and J by 2 bases. CDR3 protein: CAWRPTGNRAYEQYF. Written as DNA, the CDR3 is TGTGCCTGGAGGCCGACAGGGAATAGGGCCTACGAGCAGTACTTC.

The DNA for the CDR3 is TGTGCCAGCAGCTTAGAGACAGGGGTGAATCAGCCCCAGCATTTT. Translation gives CASSLETGVNQPQHF. The genes are TRBV7-9 and TRBJ1-5; TRBD1 agrees at 8 bases. J was trimmed by 4 bases and V by 1 base; bases with no gene match: 3. Germline CDR1 reads SEHNR; CDR2 reads FQNEAQ (reference sequence). CDR3 length: 15 residues.

This clone was observed a handful of times. The chain has TRBV5-1 and TRBJ1-3, with 10 bases fitting TRBD1. V was clipped by 5 bases and J by 6 bases; unmatched bases: 8. The CDR3 totals 15 residues. Germline CDR1 SGHRS, CDR2 YFSETQ. The CDR3 region is CASSFLGTGENTIYF. The CDR3 DNA follows: TGCGCCAGCAGTTTCCTGGGGACAGGGGAAAACACCATATATTTT.

The rearrangement uses TRBV30 and TRBJ1-4; no definite D call. CDR3 length equals 14 residues. V shed 4 bases and J shed 0 bases, with 9 bases lying between them. The germline V gene has CDR1 GTSNPN and CDR2 SVGIG (reference sequence). CDR3 region: CAWTQTSTNEKLFF. The DNA for the CDR3 is TGTGCCTGGACCCAGACTTCAACTAATGAAAAACTGTTTTTT.

This rearrangement joins TRBV29-1 to TRBJ2-1; 7 bases match TRBD1. This CDR3 has 14 amino acids. The junction had 12 bases not matched to a gene; V was cut back by 6 bases and J by 7 bases. Germline V lookup: CDR1 SQVTM, CDR2 ANQGSEA. The CDR3 bases are TGCAGCGTGGTGACAGGGTTGGTGAGAAATGAGCAGTTCTTC. It encodes CSVVTGLVRNEQFF.